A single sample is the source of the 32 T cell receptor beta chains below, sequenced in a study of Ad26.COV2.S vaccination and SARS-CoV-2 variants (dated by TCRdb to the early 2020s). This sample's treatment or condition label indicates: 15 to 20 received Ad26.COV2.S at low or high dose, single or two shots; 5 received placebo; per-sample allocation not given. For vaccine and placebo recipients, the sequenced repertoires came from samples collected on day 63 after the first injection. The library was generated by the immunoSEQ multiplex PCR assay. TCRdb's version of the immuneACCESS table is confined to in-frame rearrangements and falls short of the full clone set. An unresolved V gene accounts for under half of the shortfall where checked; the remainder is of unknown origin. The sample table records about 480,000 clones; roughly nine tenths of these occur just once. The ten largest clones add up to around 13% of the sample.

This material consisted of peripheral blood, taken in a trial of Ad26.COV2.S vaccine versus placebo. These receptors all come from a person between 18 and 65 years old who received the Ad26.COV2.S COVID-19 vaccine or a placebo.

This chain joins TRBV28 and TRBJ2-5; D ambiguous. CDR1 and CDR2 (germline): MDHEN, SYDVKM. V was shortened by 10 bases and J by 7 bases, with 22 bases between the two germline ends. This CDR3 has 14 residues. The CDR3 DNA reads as TGTGCCATTCCGAGCGACGACCCATCGAGGACCCAGTACTTC. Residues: CAIPSDDPSRTQYF.

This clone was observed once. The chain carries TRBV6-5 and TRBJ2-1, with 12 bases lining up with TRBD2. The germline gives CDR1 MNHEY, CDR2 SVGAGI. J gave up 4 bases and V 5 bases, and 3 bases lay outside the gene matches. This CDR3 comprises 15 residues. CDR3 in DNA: TGTGCCAGCAGTCGGACTAGCGGGAAATACAATGAGCAGTTCTTC. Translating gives CASSRTSGKYNEQFF.

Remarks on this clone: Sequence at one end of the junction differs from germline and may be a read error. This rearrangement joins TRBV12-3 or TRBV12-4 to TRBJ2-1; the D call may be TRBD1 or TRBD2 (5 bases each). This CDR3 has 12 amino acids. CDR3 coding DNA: TGTGCCAGCAGCCTAATCCCGGGACCCCACCTCTTC. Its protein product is CASSLIPGPHLF.

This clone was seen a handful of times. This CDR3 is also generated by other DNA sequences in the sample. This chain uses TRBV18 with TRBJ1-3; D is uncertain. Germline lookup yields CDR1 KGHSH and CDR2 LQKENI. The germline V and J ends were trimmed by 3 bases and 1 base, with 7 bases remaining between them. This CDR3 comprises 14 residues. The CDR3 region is CASSPMDSGNTIYF. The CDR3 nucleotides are TGTGCCAGCTCACCGATGGATTCTGGAAACACCATATATTTT.

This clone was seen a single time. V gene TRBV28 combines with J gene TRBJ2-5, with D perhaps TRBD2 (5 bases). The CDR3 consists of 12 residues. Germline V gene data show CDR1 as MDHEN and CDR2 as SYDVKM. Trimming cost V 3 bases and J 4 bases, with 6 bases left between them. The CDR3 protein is CASSFAGETQYF. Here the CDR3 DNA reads TGTGCCAGCAGTTTCGCGGGAGAGACCCAGTACTTC.

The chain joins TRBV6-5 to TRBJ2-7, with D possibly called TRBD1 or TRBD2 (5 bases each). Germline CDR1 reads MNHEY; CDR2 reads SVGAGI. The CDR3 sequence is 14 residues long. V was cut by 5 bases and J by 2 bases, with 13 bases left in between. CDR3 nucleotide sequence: TGTGCCAGCAGTACGGGGCCAGCGACCTACGAGCAGTACTTC. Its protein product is CASSTGPATYEQYF.

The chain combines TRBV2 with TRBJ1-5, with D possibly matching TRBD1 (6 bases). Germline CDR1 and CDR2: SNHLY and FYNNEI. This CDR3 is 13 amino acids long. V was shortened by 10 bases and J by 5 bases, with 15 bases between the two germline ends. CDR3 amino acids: CATQSGQYQPQHF. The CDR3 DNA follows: TGTGCCACCCAAAGCGGACAGTATCAGCCCCAGCATTTT.

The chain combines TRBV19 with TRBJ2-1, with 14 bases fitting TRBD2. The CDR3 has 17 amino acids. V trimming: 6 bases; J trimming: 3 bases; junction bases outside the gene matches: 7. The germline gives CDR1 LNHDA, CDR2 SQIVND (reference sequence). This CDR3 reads CASSHGTSGGFYNEQFF. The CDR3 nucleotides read TGTGCCAGTAGCCACGGGACTAGCGGGGGCTTCTACAATGAGCAGTTCTTC.

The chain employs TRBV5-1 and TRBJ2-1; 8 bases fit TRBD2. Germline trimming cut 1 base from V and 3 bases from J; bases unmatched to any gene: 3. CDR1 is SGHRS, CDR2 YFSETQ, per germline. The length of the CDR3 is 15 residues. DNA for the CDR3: TGCGCCAGCAGCTTGTTCGGGACTAGCTACAATGAGCAGTTCTTC. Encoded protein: CASSLFGTSYNEQFF.

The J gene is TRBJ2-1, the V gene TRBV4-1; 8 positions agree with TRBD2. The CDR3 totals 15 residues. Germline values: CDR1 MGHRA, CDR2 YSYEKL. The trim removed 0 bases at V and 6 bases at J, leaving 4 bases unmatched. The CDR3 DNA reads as TGCGCCAGCAGCCAAGAACTAGCGGCACGCAATGAGCAGTTCTTC. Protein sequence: CASSQELAARNEQFF.

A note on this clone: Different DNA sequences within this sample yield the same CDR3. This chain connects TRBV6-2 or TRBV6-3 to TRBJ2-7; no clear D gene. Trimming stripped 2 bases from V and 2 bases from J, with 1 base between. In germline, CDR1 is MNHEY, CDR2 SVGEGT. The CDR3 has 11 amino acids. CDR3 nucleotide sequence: TGTGCCAGCAGTTACCCCTACGAGCAGTACTTC. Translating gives CASSYPYEQYF.

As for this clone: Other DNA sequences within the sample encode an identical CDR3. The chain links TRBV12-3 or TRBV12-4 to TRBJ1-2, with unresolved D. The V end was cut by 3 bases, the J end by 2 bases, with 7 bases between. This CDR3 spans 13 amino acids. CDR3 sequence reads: CASSLGSNYGYTF. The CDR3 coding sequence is TGTGCCAGCAGTTTGGGCTCCAACTATGGCTACACCTTC.

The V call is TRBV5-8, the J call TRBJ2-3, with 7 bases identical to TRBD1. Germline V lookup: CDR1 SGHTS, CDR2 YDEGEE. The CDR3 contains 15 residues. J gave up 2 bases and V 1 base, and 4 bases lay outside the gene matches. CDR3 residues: CASSLRGTDTDTQYF. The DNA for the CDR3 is TGTGCCAGCAGCTTGAGGGGGACAGACACAGATACGCAGTATTTT.

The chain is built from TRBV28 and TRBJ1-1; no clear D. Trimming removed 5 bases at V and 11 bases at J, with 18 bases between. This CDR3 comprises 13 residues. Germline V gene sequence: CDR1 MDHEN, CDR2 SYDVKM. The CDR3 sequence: CASSSGGRPWAFF. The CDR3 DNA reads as TGTGCCAGCAGTAGTGGCGGCAGGCCTTGGGCTTTCTTT.

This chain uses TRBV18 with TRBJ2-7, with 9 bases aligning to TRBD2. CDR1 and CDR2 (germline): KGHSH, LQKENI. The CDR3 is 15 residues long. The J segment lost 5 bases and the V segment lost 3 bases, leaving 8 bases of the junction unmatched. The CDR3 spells CASSPKTGTSNEQYF. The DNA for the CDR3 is TGTGCCAGCTCACCGAAGACCGGGACTAGCAACGAGCAGTACTTC.

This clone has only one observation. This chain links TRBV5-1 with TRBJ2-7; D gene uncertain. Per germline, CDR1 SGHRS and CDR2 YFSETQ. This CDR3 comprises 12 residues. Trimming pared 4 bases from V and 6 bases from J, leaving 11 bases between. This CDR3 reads CASSPDPFEQYF. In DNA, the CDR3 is TGCGCCAGCAGCCCGGATCCATTCGAGCAGTACTTC.

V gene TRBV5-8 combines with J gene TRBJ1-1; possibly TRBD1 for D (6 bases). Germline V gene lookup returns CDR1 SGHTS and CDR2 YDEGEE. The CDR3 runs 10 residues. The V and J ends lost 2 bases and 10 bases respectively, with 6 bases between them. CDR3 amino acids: CASSFRGAFF. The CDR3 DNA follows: TGTGCCAGCAGCTTCAGGGGAGCTTTCTTT.

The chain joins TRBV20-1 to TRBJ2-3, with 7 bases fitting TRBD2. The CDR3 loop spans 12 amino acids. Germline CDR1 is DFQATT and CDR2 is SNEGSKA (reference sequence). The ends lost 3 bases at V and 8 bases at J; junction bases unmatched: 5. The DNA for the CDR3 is TGCAGTGCTAGTAGGACTAGGGGTACGCAGTATTTT. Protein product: CSASRTRGTQYF.

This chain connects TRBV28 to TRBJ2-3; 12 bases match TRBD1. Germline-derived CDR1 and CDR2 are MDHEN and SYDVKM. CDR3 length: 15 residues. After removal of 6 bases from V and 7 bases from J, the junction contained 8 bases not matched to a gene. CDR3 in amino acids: CASRGDRGRENTQYF. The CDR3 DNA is TGTGCCAGCAGGGGGGACAGGGGGCGAGAAAATACGCAGTATTTT.

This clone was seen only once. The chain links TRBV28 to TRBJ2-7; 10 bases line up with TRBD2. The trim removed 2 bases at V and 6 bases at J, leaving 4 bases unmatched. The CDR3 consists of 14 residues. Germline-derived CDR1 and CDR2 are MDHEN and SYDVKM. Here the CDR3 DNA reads TGTGCCAGCAGTTTAAGGGGGACTAGCGTCGAGCAGTACTTC. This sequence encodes CASSLRGTSVEQYF.

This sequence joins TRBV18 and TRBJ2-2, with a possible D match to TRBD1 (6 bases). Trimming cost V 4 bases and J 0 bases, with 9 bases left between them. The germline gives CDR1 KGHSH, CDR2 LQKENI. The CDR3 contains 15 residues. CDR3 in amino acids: CASSQQGSNTGELFF. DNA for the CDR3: TGTGCCAGCTCACAACAGGGTTCGAACACCGGGGAGCTGTTTTTT.

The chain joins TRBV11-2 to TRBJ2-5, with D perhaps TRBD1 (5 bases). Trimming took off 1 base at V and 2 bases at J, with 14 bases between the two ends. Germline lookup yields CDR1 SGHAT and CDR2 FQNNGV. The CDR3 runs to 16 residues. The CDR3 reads CASSLGDRGSQETQYF. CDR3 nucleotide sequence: TGTGCCAGCAGCTTAGGTGACAGAGGAAGTCAAGAGACCCAGTACTTC.

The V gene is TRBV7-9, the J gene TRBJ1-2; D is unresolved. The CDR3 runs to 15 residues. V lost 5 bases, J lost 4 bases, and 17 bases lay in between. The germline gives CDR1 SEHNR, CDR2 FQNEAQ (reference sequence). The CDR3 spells CASSPTGLLVYGYTF. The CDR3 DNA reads TGTGCCAGCAGCCCAACTGGGCTCTTGGTCTATGGCTACACCTTC.

The CDR3 bases are TGTGCCAGCAGCCAATCGAGGCCGAAAGGCATTCAGTACTTC. This translates into CASSQSRPKGIQYF. V gene TRBV16 combines with J gene TRBJ2-4, with D uncertain. In germline, CDR1 is KGHSY, CDR2 FQNENV. Trimming took off 0 bases at V and 9 bases at J, with 12 bases between the two ends. CDR3 size: 14 residues.

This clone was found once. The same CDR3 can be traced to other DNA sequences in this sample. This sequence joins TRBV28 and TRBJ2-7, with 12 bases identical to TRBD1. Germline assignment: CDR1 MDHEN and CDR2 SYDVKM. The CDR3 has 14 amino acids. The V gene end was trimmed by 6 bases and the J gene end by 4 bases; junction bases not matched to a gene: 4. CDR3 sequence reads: CASRGQGASYEQYF. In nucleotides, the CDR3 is TGTGCCAGCAGGGGACAGGGGGCATCGTACGAGCAGTACTTC.

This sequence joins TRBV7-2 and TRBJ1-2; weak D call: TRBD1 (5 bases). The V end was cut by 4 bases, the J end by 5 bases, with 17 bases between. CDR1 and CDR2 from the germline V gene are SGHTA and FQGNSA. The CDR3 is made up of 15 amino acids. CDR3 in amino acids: CASSSSREGRYGYTF. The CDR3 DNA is TGTGCCAGCAGCTCGTCCCGTGAGGGGAGATATGGCTACACCTTC.

The CDR3 bases are TGCGCCAGCAGCTTGGTTAGAGAGCCCAACTACGAGCAGTACTTC. Translating it yields CASSLVREPNYEQYF. The rearrangement uses TRBV5-1 and TRBJ2-7; D uncertain. CDR3 length: 15 residues. Germline V CDR1 and CDR2: SGHRS, YFSETQ. Trimming cost V 0 bases and J 3 bases, with 13 bases left between them.

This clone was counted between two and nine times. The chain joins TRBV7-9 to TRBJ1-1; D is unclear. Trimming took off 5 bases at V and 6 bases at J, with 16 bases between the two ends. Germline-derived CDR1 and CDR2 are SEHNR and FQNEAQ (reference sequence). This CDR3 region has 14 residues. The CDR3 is CASSPQWTASEAFF. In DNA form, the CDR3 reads TGTGCCAGCAGCCCTCAATGGACTGCGTCTGAAGCTTTCTTT.

This chain's CDR3 is CATSSHGGTNTEAFF. CDR3 sequence (DNA): TGTGCCACCTCCTCACATGGGGGAACGAACACTGAAGCTTTCTTT. The chain links TRBV24-1 to TRBJ1-1, with D maybe TRBD1 (5 bases). CDR1 and CDR2 (germline): KGHDR, SFDVKD. Trimming took 9 bases from V and 1 from J, leaving 17 bases between them. This CDR3 is 15 amino acids long.

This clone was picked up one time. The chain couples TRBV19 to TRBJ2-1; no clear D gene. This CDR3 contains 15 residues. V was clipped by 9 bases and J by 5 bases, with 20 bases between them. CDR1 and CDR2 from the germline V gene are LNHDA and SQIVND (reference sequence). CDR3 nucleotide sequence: TGTGCCAGCAATAATTACTGGCAGTCAAACAATGAGCAGTTCTTC. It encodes CASNNYWQSNNEQFF.

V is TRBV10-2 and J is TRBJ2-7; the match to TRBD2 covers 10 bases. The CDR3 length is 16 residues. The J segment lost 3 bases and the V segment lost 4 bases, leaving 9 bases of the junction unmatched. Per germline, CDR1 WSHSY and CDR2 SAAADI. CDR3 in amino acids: CASSGPLAGVLYEQYF. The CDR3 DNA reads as TGCGCCAGCAGTGGCCCCCTAGCGGGAGTCCTCTACGAGCAGTACTTC.

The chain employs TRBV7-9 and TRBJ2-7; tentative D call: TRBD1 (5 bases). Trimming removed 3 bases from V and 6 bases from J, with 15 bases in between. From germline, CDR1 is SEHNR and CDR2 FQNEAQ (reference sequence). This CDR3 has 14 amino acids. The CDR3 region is CASSFSREIVEQYF. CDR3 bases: TGTGCCAGCAGCTTTAGCAGGGAAATAGTCGAGCAGTACTTC.